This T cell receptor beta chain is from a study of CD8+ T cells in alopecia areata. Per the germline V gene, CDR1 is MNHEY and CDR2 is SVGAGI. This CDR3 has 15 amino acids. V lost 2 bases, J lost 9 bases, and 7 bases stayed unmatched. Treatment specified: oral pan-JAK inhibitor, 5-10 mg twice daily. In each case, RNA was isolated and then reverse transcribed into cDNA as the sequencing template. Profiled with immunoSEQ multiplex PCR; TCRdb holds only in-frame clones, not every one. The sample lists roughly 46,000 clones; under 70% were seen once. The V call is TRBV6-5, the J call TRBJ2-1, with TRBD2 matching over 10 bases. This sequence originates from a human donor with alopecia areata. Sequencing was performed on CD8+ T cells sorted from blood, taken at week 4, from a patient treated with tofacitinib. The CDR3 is CASSYQSGGALEQFF. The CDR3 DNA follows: TGTGCCAGCAGTTACCAGAGCGGGGGGGCCCTTGAGCAGTTCTTC.